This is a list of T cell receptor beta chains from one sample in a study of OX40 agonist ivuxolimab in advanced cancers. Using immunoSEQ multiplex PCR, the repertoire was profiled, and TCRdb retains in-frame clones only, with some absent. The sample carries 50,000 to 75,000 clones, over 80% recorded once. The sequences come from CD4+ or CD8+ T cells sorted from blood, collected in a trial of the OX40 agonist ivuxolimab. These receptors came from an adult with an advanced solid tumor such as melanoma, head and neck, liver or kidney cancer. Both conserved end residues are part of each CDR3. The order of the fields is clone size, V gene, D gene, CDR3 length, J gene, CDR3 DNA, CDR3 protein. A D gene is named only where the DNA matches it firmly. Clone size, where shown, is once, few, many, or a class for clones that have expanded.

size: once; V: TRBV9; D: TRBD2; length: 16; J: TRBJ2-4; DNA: TGTGCCAGCAGCCCGCCCTCGGGACTAGCGGGCGACATTCAGTACTTC; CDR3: CASSPPSGLAGDIQYF
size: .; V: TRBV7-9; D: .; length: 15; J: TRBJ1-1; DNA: TGTGCCAGCAGCTTAGCGCTGGCAGGCAACACTGAAGCTTTCTTT; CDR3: CASSLALAGNTEAFF
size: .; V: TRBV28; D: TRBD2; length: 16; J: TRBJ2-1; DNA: TGTGCCAGCAGTCCCATTAGCGGGAGCAACTACAATGAGCAGTTCTTC; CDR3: CASSPISGSNYNEQFF
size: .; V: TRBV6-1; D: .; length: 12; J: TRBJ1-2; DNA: TGTGCCAGCATGGACGAGGCTCGGGGCTACACCTTC; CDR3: CASMDEARGYTF
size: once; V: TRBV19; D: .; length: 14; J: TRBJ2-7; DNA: TGTGCCAGTAGTATACAGGGTGGCTCCTACGAGCAGTACTTC; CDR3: CASSIQGGSYEQYF
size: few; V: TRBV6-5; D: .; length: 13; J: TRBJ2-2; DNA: TGTGCCAGCAGTTTGGACACCACCGGGGAGCTGTTTTTT; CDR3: CASSLDTTGELFF
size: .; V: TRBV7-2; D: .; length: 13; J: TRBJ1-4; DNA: TGTGCCAGCAGCTTAGTAGCTAATGAAAAACTGTTTTTT; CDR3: CASSLVANEKLFF
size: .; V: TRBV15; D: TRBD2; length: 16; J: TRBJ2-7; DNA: TGTGCCACCAGAGAAGGGACTAGCGGGATTTCCTACGAGCAGTACTTC; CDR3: CATREGTSGISYEQYF
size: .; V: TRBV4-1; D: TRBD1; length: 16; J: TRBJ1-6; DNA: TGCGCCAGCAGCCAAGTGGCCGGGACAGTTTGGTCACCCCTCCACTTT; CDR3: CASSQVAGTVWSPLHF
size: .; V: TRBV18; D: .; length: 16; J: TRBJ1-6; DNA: TGTGCCAGCTCACTAAACAGGGACCCCTCTAATTCACCCCTCCACTTT; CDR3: CASSLNRDPSNSPLHF
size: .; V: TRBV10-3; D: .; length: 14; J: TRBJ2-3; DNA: TGTGCCATCAGTTCGATTACTAGCACAGATACGCAGTATTTT; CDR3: CAISSITSTDTQYF
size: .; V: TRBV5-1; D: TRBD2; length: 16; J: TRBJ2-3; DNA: TGCGCCAGCAGCTTGGGACTAGCGGGAGGGAGAGATACGCAGTATTTT; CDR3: CASSLGLAGGRDTQYF
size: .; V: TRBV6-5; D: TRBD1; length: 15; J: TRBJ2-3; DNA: TGTGCCAGCAGCCGGACAGGGGGCAGCACAGATACGCAGTATTTT; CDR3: CASSRTGGSTDTQYF
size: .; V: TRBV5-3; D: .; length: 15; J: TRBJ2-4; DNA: TGTGCCAGAAGCGCAGCGGCTCGGCCCAAAAACATTCAGTACTTC; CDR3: CARSAAARPKNIQYF
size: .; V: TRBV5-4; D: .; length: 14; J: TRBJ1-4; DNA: TGTGCCAGCAGCTTAGGGCAGACCAATGAAAAACTGTTTTTT; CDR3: CASSLGQTNEKLFF
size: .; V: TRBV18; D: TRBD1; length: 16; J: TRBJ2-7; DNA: TGTGCCAGCTCGTTGAACAGGGGGCTCCAAACCTACGAGCAGTACTTC; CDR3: CASSLNRGLQTYEQYF